This entry lists 13 T cell receptor beta chains sequenced from one sample in a study of blood T cell repertoires in COVID-19. Only in-frame clones appear in the TCRdb table, and some are missing; sequencing was by immunoSEQ multiplex PCR. The data hold some 190,000 clones, with around 79% observed a single time. Sequenced material: peripheral blood. The receptors derive from a woman aged 45-65 years with acute or convalescent COVID-19.

The chain recombines TRBV5-4 with TRBJ2-7; 7 bases agree with TRBD1. V was pared by 3 bases and J by 2 bases, with 11 bases of the junction left unmatched. The CDR3 length is 16 residues. Germline CDR1 reads SGHNT; CDR2 reads YYREEE (reference sequence). The CDR3 region is CASSSDRATGTYEQYF. CDR3 coding DNA: TGTGCCAGCAGCTCCGACAGGGCCACGGGGACCTACGAGCAGTACTTC. Full variable domain (outside the CDR3, taken from reference TRBV5-4 and TRBJ2-7): ETGVTQSPTHLIKTRGQQVTLRCSSQSGHNTVSWYQQALGQGPQFIFQYYREEENGRGNFPPRFSGLQFPNYSSELNVNALELDDSALYLCASSSDRATGTYEQYFGPGTRLTVT.

V and J are TRBV18 and TRBJ1-2, with 8 bases aligning to TRBD1. After removal of 6 bases from V and 8 bases from J, the junction contained 5 bases not matched to a gene. This CDR3 has 12 amino acids. Per the germline V gene, CDR1 is KGHSH and CDR2 is LQKENI. Here the CDR3 reads CASSGQGRGYTF. DNA of the CDR3: TGTGCCAGCTCTGGACAGGGCCGAGGCTACACCTTC.

For this clone: At one end the junction does not follow the germline gene, possibly because of a read error. V usage is TRBV7-7 and J usage is TRBJ2-5, with 8 bases lining up with TRBD1. Germline V gives CDR1 SSHAT, CDR2 FNYEAQ (reference sequence). The CDR3 length is 16 residues. CDR3 loop: CASSLSPQGGGETQYF. The CDR3 coding sequence is TGTGCTAGCAGCTTATCGCCACAGGGGGGAGGTGAGACCCAGTACTTC.

The CDR3 bases are TGTGCCAGCAGGGACAGGGGTAATCAGCCCCAGCATTTT. The encoded protein is CASRDRGNQPQHF. The chain combines TRBV2 with TRBJ1-5; 9 nucleotides line up with TRBD1. This CDR3 has 13 amino acids. In germline, CDR1 is SNHLY, CDR2 FYNNEI. Trimming at V came to 6 bases and at J to 4 bases, leaving 1 base not matched to a gene.

The chain combines TRBV5-6 with TRBJ1-4, with 7 bases aligning to TRBD1. This CDR3 is built from 14 residues. Germline assignment: CDR1 SGHDT and CDR2 YYEEEE. After removal of 5 bases from V and 4 bases from J, the junction contained 5 bases not matched to a gene. In DNA, the CDR3 is TGTGCCAGCAGTCTGGACAGGAGTAATGAAAAACTGTTTTTT. It yields the protein CASSLDRSNEKLFF.

The chain couples TRBV19 to TRBJ1-5; tentatively, D is TRBD1 (6 bases). The CDR3 spans 16 residues. Per the germline V gene, CDR1 is LNHDA and CDR2 is SQIVND (reference sequence). The germline V and J ends were trimmed by 4 bases and 6 bases, with 19 bases remaining between them. The CDR3 spells CASSKGGPVPGQPQHF. CDR3 DNA: TGTGCCAGTAGTAAAGGGGGTCCTGTGCCGGGTCAGCCCCAGCATTTT.

This clone was picked up one time. The chain joins TRBV5-6 to TRBJ1-1; maybe TRBD1 (6 bases). Trimming cost V 5 bases and J 0 bases, with 11 bases left between them. This CDR3 region has 14 residues. From germline, CDR1 is SGHDT and CDR2 YYEEEE. The CDR3 reads CASRPGQMNTEAFF. In nucleotides, the CDR3 is TGTGCCAGCAGACCGGGACAAATGAACACTGAAGCTTTCTTT.

CDR3 protein: CASSVVDSGNTEAFF. Written as DNA, the CDR3 is TGTGCCAGCAGCGTAGTAGACTCGGGAAACACTGAAGCTTTCTTT. The chain joins TRBV9 to TRBJ1-1; the D is unclear. Trimming removed 0 bases at V and 2 bases at J, with 11 bases between. Germline V gives CDR1 SGDLS, CDR2 YYNGEE. This CDR3 has 15 residues.

This clone was counted a single time. The V gene is TRBV7-2, the J gene TRBJ1-4; possibly TRBD1 for D (6 bases). Germline CDR1 is SGHTA and CDR2 is FQGNSA. Trimming took off 4 bases at V and 3 bases at J, with 12 bases between the two ends. The CDR3 consists of 15 residues. The CDR3 reads CASSYGQTANEKLFF. The CDR3 DNA reads as TGTGCCAGCAGCTACGGACAGACGGCTAATGAAAAACTGTTTTTT.

The rearrangement uses TRBV2 and TRBJ2-3; D remains unclear. V was pared by 10 bases and J by 4 bases, with 15 bases between. The germline gives CDR1 SNHLY, CDR2 FYNNEI. The CDR3 loop spans 13 amino acids. CDR3 bases: TGTGCCATCTACCCGGATCAGGCAGATACGCAGTATTTT. Protein product: CAIYPDQADTQYF.

This chain uses TRBV5-1 with TRBJ1-2, with D perhaps matching TRBD1 (5 bases). This CDR3 comprises 15 residues. The germline V gene has CDR1 SGHRS and CDR2 YFSETQ. Trimming took 1 base from V and 4 from J, leaving 14 bases between them. The CDR3 sequence: CASSLRVGAVYGYTF. Here the CDR3 DNA reads TGCGCCAGCAGCTTGAGAGTAGGGGCGGTCTATGGCTACACCTTC.

The chain is built from TRBV7-2 and TRBJ2-1; the D is unclear. The CDR3 runs 14 residues. V gave up 1 base and J gave up 4 bases, with 8 bases separating them. Germline V CDR1 and CDR2: SGHTA, FQGNSA. CDR3 sequence: CASSLDGRYNEQFF. In nucleotides, the CDR3 is TGTGCCAGCAGCTTAGATGGTAGATACAATGAGCAGTTCTTC.

The chain combines TRBV19 with TRBJ1-1; the match to TRBD1 covers 12 bases. CDR3 length equals 16 residues. CDR1 and CDR2 from the germline V gene are LNHDA and SQIVND (reference sequence). J gave up 4 bases and V 8 bases, and 11 bases lay outside the gene matches. This chain's CDR3 is CASCGGQGAGGTEAFF. CDR3 DNA sequence: TGTGCCAGTTGTGGGGGACAGGGGGCGGGTGGCACTGAAGCTTTCTTT.